Sequencing of this T cell receptor (beta chain) was carried out in a study of blood T cell repertoires in COVID-19. The CDR3 is made up of 18 amino acids. Germline CDR1 is MNHEY and CDR2 is SVGEGT. Trimming at V came to 0 bases and at J to 0 bases, leaving 8 bases not matched to a gene. Participants came from about two dozen US areas, aged roughly 18 to 89 years. Shortly before study entry, within 2 weeks, exposed participants had met a COVID-19 case. Original data processing: Nucleated cell counts were estimated from reference gene primer amplification. Generated by immunoSEQ multiplex PCR, the TCRdb table keeps only in-frame clones and is missing some. V and J calls and clone size are as listed in that table; D and trimming were resolved from the DNA. The table lists under 250,000 clones, about four fifths of them singletons, with around 3.5% in the top ten.

This receptor was identified in a woman in her thirties or forties who had been exposed to COVID-19. The chain has TRBV6-2 or TRBV6-3 and TRBJ2-7; TRBD2 matches 10 bases. Sample: PBMCs or T cells enriched from blood (not recorded which). The CDR3: CASSYSLAGAKVSYEQYF. CDR3 bases: TGTGCCAGCAGTTACTCGCTAGCGGGGGCCAAAGTCTCCTACGAGCAGTACTTC.